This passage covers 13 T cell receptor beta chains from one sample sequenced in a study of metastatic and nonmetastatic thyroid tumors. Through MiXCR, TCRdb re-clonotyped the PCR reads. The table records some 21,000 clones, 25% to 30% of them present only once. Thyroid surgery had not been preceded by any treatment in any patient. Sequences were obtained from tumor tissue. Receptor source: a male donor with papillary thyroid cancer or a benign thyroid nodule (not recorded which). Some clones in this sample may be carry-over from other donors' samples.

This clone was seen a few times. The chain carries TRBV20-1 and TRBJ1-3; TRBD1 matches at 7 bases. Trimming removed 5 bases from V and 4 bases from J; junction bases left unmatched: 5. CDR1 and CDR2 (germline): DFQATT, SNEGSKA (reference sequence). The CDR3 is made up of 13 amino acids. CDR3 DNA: TGCAGTGCTGACCAGGGGGGCGGAAACACCATATATTTT. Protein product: CSADQGGGNTIYF.

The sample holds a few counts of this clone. The CDR3 DNA is TGCAGATCCTCCGGGACAGCGAACTATGGCTACACCTTC. This codes for CRSSGTANYGYTF. The V and J genes are TRBV29-1 and TRBJ1-2; 7 bases are shared with TRBD1. Per the germline V gene, CDR1 is SQVTM and CDR2 is ANQGSEA. CDR3 size: 13 residues.

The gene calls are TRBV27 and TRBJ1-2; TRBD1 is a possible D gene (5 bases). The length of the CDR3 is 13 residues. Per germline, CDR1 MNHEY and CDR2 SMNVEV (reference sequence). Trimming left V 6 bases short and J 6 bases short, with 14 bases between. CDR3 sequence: CASSLSRQHGYTF. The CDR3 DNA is TGTGCCAGCAGCTTAAGTAGACAGCATGGCTACACCTTC.

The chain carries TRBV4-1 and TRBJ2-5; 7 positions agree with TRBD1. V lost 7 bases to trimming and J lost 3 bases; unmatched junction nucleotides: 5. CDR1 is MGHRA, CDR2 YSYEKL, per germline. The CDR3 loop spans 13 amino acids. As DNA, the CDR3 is TGCGCCAGCAAGGACAGGCTAAAAGAGACCCAGTACTTC. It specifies CASKDRLKETQYF.

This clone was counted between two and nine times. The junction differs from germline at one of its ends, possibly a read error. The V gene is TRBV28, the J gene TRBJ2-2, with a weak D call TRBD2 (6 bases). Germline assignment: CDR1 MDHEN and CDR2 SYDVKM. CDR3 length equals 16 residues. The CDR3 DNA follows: TGTGCCAGCAGTCCTATGGGGGGATTGAACACCGCGGAGCTGTTTTTT. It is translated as CASSPMGGLNTAELFF. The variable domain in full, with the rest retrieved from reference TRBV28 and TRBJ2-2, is DVKVTQSSRYLVKRTGEKVFLECVQDMDHENMFWYRQDPGLGLRLIYFSYDVKMKEKGDIPEGYSVSREKKERFSLILESASTNQTSMYLCASSPMGGLNTAELFFGEGSRLTVL.

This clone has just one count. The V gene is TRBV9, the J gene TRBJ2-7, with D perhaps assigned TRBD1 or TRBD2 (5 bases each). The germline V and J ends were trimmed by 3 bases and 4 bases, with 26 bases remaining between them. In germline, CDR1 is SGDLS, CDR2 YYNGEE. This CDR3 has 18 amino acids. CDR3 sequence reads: CASSASGRAWTANYEQYF. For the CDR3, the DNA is TGTGCCAGCAGCGCCTCGGGGCGCGCTTGGACGGCAAATTACGAGCAGTACTTC. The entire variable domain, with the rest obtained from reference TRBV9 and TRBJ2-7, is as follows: DSGVTQTPKHLITATGQRVTLRCSPRSGDLSVYWYQQSLDQGLQFLIQYYNGEERAKGNILERFSAQQFPDLHSELNLSSLELGDSALYFCASSASGRAWTANYEQYFGPGTRLTVT.

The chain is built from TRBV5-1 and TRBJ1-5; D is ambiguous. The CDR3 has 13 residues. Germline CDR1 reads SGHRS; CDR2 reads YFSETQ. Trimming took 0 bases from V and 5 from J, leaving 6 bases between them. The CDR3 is CASSLAEDQPQHF. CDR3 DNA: TGCGCCAGCAGCTTGGCCGAGGATCAGCCCCAGCATTTT.

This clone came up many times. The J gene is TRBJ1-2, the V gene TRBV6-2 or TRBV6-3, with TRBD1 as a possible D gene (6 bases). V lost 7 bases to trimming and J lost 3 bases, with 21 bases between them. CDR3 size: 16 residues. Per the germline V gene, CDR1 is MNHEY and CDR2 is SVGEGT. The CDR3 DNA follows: TGTGCCAGCACCCCACCACAGGGAAGAGTCGACTATGGCTACACCTTC. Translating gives CASTPPQGRVDYGYTF.

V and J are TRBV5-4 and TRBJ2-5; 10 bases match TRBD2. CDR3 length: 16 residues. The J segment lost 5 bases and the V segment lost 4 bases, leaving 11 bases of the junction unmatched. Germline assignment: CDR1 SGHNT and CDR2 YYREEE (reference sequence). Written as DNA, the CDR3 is TGTGCCAGCAGCCGCCTCGCTAGCGGGAGATTGGAGACCCAGTACTTC. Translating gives CASSRLASGRLETQYF.

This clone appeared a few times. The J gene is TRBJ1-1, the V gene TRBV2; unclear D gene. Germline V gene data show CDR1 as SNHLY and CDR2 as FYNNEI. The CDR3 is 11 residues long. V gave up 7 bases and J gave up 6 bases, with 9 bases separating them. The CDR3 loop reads CASIPTAEAFF. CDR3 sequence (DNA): TGTGCCAGCATTCCGACGGCTGAAGCTTTCTTT.

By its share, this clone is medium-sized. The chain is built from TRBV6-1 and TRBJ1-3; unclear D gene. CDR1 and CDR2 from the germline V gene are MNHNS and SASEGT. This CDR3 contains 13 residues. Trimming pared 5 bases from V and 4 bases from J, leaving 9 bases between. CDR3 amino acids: CASSPHWGNTIYF. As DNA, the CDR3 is TGTGCCAGCAGTCCTCACTGGGGAAACACCATATATTTT.

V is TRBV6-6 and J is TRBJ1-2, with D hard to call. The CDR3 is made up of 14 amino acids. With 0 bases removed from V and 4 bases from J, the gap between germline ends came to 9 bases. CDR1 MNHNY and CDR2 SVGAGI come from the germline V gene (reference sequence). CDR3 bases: TGTGCCAGCAGTTACTCGAGTCGGTTCTATGGCTACACCTTC. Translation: CASSYSSRFYGYTF.

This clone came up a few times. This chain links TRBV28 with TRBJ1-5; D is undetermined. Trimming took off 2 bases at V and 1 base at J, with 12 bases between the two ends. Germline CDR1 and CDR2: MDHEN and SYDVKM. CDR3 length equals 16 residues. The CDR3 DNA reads TGTGCCAGCAGTTTAGAGTCACAGAGGAGCAATCAGCCCCAGCATTTT. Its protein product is CASSLESQRSNQPQHF.